What follows describes a single T cell receptor (beta chain). This sample is drawn from a study of blood T cell repertoires in COVID-19. Across the whole study: Sites across the United States, Italy and Spain contributed samples from acute and convalescent COVID-19. T cells, B-cell-depleted T cells, or PBMCs supplied cDNA or gDNA.

Trimming stripped 6 bases from V and 6 bases from J, with 13 bases between. This CDR3 has 13 residues. Germline V lookup: CDR1 MNHEY, CDR2 SVGAGI. Produced via immunoSEQ multiplex PCR; TCRdb's table is partial and in-frame only. Here the sample spans about 280,000 clones, approximately 85% being singletons. The TCR comes from a woman aged 70 to 79 with acute or convalescent COVID-19. Sequencing input: peripheral blood. J is TRBJ2-3 and V is TRBV6-5; a possible D gene is TRBD1 (7 bases). CDR3 DNA: TGTGCCAGCAGGCCAGGGGGAGGCGATACGCAGTATTTT. The encoded protein is CASRPGGGDTQYF.